The TCR beta chain described here comes from a study of OX40 agonist ivuxolimab in advanced cancers. As for the study in general: Age averaged about 66 years (range about 20 to 79), and about 86% were male.

Some clones are missing from TCRdb's copy, which holds only in-frame ones; the method was immunoSEQ multiplex PCR. The sample holds 40,000 to 45,000 clones, around 87% seen once. The CDR3 is 16 amino acids. Germline values: CDR1 SGHRS, CDR2 YFSETQ. The V end lost 2 bases, the J end lost 2 bases, and 16 bases lay between the germline ends. The V call is TRBV5-1, the J call TRBJ1-1, with a possible D match to TRBD1 (5 bases). Sequencing was performed on CD4+ or CD8+ T cells sorted from blood, taken in a trial of the OX40 agonist ivuxolimab. The clonotype originates from an adult with an advanced solid tumor such as melanoma, head and neck, liver or kidney cancer. CDR3 DNA sequence: TGCGCCAGCAGCTTTAACCAGGGCAAGGCTAACACTGAAGCTTTCTTT. This gives the protein CASSFNQGKANTEAFF.